This T cell receptor (beta chain) was obtained from a study of T cell repertoires in cytomegalovirus infection. Study overall: Recently described HLA-C-restricted plus well-studied HLA-B-restricted CMV epitopes were used. CMV infection plus the matching HLA type was flagged by public TCR beta signatures. Study results and caveats: HLA-C-restricted, CMV-specific TCR beta clonotypes were dominant ex vivo.

TCRdb re-called the reads with MiXCR, one entry per CDR3 protein. The sample includes 700,000 to 950,000 distinct CDR3 sequences, approximately 32% seen only once; the top ten take approximately 13%. CDR3 size: 16 residues. Germline CDR1 and CDR2: SGHTA and FQGNSA. Concerning this clonotype itself: No antigen is known for it. The junction departs from germline at one end; a sequencing error may be responsible.

The specimen was cultured CD8+ T cells from PBMCs, collected from culture after CMV antigen stimulation. This chain uses TRBV7-2 with TRBJ1-5, with D perhaps TRBD1 (5 bases). The source of this sequence is a human donor in good health (CMV status not recorded). Some clones in this sample may be carry-over from other donors' samples. CDR3 bases: TGTGCCAGCAGCTTAGGGGGGGTTTACAGCATTCAGTCCCAGCATTTT. It translates to CASSLGGVYSIQSQHF.